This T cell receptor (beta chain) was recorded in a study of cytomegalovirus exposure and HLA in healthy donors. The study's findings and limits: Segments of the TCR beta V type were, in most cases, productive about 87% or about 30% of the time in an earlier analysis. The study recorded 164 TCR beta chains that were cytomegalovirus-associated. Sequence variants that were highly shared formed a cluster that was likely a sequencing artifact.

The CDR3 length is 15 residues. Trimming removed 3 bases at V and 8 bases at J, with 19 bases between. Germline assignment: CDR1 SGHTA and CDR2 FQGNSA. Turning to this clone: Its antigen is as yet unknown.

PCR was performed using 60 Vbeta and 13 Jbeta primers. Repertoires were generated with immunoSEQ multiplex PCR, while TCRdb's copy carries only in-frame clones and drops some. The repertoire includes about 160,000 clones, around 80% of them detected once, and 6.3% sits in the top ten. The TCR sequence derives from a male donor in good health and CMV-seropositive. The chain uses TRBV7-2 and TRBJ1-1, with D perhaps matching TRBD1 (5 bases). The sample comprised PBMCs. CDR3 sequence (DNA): TGTGCCAGCAGCTTTGATGGGGCCGGTGGCAGGGAAGCTTTCTTT. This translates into CASSFDGAGGREAFF. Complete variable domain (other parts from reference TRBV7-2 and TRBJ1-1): GAGVSQSPSNKVTEKGKDVELRCDPISGHTALYWYRQSLGQGLEFLIYFQGNSAPDKSGLPSDRFSAERTGGSVSTLTIQRTQQEDSAVYLCASSFDGAGGREAFFGQGTRLTVV.